This T cell receptor beta chain was profiled in a study of Ad26.COV2.S vaccination and SARS-CoV-2 variants (dated by TCRdb to 2020 to 2022). With respect to the entire study: Donors in the vaccine arm were drawn from COV1001, a multicentre, randomized, double-blind, placebo-controlled phase I-IIa trial testing Ad26.COV2.S in healthy adults. Trial participants were randomized into five groups of five, in which low-dose or high-dose Ad26.COV2.S was given once or twice, or placebo was given on both occasions. Ad26.COV2.S was administered intramuscularly at a dose of 5x10^10 or 1x10^11 viral particles, either as one shot or as two shots given 56 days apart. Investigators remained blinded to trial group allocation during experiments and outcome assessment. TCRbeta repertoire sequencing served as the tool for gauging how specific and how broad the SARS-CoV-2-reactive T cell receptors were following Ad26.COV2.S vaccination. The TCR-sequenced set comprised about 32 samples: about 19 Ad26.COV2.S vaccine recipients, 5 placebo recipients and 8 SARS-CoV-2 convalescent individuals.

CDR1 LGHNA and CDR2 YNFKEQ were looked up in the germline V gene. The CDR3 runs 14 residues from the cysteine to the phenylalanine. CDR3 DNA is the only sequence kept; it has 42 bases, read in frame from the first base. V loses 0 bases, J loses 13 bases, and the germline ends lie 16 bases apart. TCRbeta CDR3 regions were sequenced with the immunoSEQ Assay. After extraction, genomic DNA underwent amplification by bias-controlled multiplex PCR, followed by high-throughput sequencing. Per the authors' processing: To quantify the absolute abundance of every unique TCRbeta CDR3 region, sequences were collapsed and filtered. Usable DNA was measured by amplifying reference genes present in all nucleated cells, and TCRbeta template counts were normalized to that usable DNA to estimate T cell fraction. Repertoire TCRs were annotated as SARS-CoV-2-specific when V gene, CDR3 amino acid sequence and J gene were exactly matched to a known reactive TCR set. The reference SARS-CoV-2 TCR set was obtained from MIRA and was filtered for enrichment in COVID-19-positive ImmuneCODE repertoires, whereby public or cross-reactive TCRs were removed. Drawing on the MIRA antigens, annotated TCRs were analysed further at the level of specific ORF or position within ORF. Depth was the summed frequency of annotated unique rearrangements, while breadth was defined as annotated unique rearrangements over total unique productive rearrangements. Group comparisons of TCR breadth used two-sided Wilcoxon rank-sum tests. The source is immuneACCESS, and TCRdb retained only in-frame sequences with V and J called. Part of the clones is not carried over; for the studies checked, unresolved V genes explain less than half of this, and the remainder is unexplained. V, J and clone size are taken as reported in that table, and D and trimming were inferred from the DNA itself. For this sample the table gives roughly 510,000 clones, of which around 85% were detected only once. The top ten clonotypes cover over 10% of the sample.

Study-wide conclusions, independent of this receptor: Spike-specific TCR breadth was higher in Ad26.COV2.S recipients than in placebo recipients (P = 0.0014). Vaccine and placebo recipients had similar non-spike TCR breadth, a finding consistent with the vaccine containing only spike. The study was not powered for comparison of responses between vaccine doses or regimens. After vaccination, substantial breadth of spike-specific CD8+ and CD4+ T cell responses was reported. The authors noted that total T cell responses may have been underestimated by the TCR breadth and depth analyses.

A remark on this clone: Its recognized antigen is unknown. No base quality information exists; no much larger clone differs at one position.

Reading the label with the study, this specimen's treatment or condition is: about 20 received Ad26.COV2.S at low or high dose, single or two shots; several received placebo; per-sample allocation not given. Repertoires of vaccine and placebo recipients were sequenced from samples collected on day 63 after the first injection. In Cohort 1b, about two dozen adults aged 18-55 years were enrolled at a single site in Boston, USA, between 29 July and 7 August 2020. As a vaccine, Ad26.COV2.S was a replication-incompetent adenovirus type 26 vector that expressed a prefusion-stabilized SARS-CoV-2 spike protein derived from the original Wuhan strain.

The chain uses TRBV4-2 and TRBJ2-1; no D gene is confidently identified. The clonotype originates from a person aged 18-65 years who received the Ad26.COV2.S COVID-19 vaccine or a placebo. The sample consisted of peripheral blood, taken in a trial of Ad26.COV2.S vaccine versus placebo. CDR3 protein: CASSQEWLVSDQFF. The DNA sequence is TGTGCCAGCAGCCAAGAATGGCTAGTCTCTGATCAGTTCTTC.